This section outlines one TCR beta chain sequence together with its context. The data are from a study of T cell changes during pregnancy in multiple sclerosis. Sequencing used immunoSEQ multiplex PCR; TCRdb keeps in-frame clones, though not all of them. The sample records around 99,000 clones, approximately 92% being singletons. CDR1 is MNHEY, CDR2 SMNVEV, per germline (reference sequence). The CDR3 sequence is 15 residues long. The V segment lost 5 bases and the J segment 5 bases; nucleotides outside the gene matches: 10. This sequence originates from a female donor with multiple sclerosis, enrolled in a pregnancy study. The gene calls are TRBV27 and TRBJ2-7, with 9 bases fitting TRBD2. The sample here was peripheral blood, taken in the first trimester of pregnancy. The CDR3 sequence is CASSPVGLAGNEQYF. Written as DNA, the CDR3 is TGTGCCAGCAGTCCGGTGGGGCTAGCGGGAAACGAGCAGTACTTC.